This T cell receptor (beta chain) was retrieved from a study of cytomegalovirus exposure and HLA in healthy donors. Study-level points and caveats: Overall, some 160 TCR beta chains were annotated as cytomegalovirus-associated. A later analysis reportedly identified an Asian-associated ancestry cluster as carrying fewer N-insertions than the roughly 600-donor mean.

This clone was found a few times. Its antigen is unidentified. Mismatch with germline at one junction end may stem from a read error. Germline-derived CDR1 and CDR2 are MNHNS and SASEGT. The CDR3 length is 17 residues. The primer mix had 60 Vbeta and 13 Jbeta primers. The authors' processing: The authors later counted about 80 million unique TCR beta chains, roughly 11 million of them shared. Method: immunoSEQ multiplex PCR; TCRdb's copy keeps in-frame clones and lacks some. The V and J calls and the clone size are those of that table, but D and trimming were determined from the DNA. The top ten hold approximately 1.6% of the sample, which has fewer than 150,000 clones, around 70% seen once.

The genes are TRBV6-1 and TRBJ1-1; D might be TRBD1 (6 bases). The sequenced sample consisted of PBMCs. This TCR came from a woman aged 30 to 39 in good health and CMV-seronegative. DNA of the CDR3: TGTGCCAGCAGTGAACAAACAGGGATGGGTTTGAAAACTGAAGCTTTCTTT. As protein: CASSEQTGMGLKTEAFF.